These 27 T cell receptor beta chains originate from one sample sequenced in a study of T cell clones after liver transplantation. Clones were sequenced by immunoSEQ multiplex PCR, and TCRdb holds only the in-frame ones, with some missing. The table lists roughly 57,000 clones, about two thirds of them singletons, with approximately 16% in the top ten. The sample here was CD4+ T cells from blood, taken before liver transplant. The source is a human donor who received a liver transplant.

This chain connects TRBV6-5 to TRBJ1-1; TRBD1 matches 11 bases. The CDR3 is 15 amino acids. The J segment lost 7 bases and the V segment lost 0 bases, leaving 4 bases of the junction unmatched. Germline CDR1 reads MNHEY; CDR2 reads SVGAGI. The CDR3 here is CASSYSGQGAYEAFF. The CDR3 DNA reads as TGTGCCAGCAGTTACTCCGGACAGGGGGCTTATGAAGCTTTCTTT.

This sequence joins TRBV10-1 and TRBJ2-7; 12 nucleotides align to TRBD2. CDR3 length: 16 residues. The ends lost 2 bases at V and 5 bases at J; junction bases unmatched: 7. Per the germline V gene, CDR1 is WNHNN and CDR2 is SYGVQD (reference sequence). CDR3 loop: CASSEASGGARHEQYF. The CDR3 DNA follows: TGCGCCAGCAGTGAGGCTAGCGGGGGGGCCCGCCACGAGCAGTACTTC.

The rearrangement uses TRBV4-2 and TRBJ1-2, with D tentatively TRBD1 (5 bases). The germline gives CDR1 LGHNA, CDR2 YNFKEQ. The CDR3 runs 15 residues. V was pared by 0 bases and J by 6 bases, with 14 bases between. CDR3 bases: TGTGCCAGCAGCCAAGATGAATCCAGGGTAAATGGCTACACCTTC. It yields the protein CASSQDESRVNGYTF.

V usage is TRBV7-8 and J usage is TRBJ1-3, with TRBD1 as a possible D gene (5 bases). The V end was cut by 10 bases, the J end by 8 bases, with 15 bases between. CDR1 is SGHVS and CDR2 is FQNEAQ in the germline V gene. The CDR3 runs 12 residues. CDR3 sequence (DNA): TGTGCCACGGTGGCGGGGCCGGACACCATATATTTT. Encoded protein: CATVAGPDTIYF.

The chain has TRBV23-1 and TRBJ2-1; 8 bases align to TRBD1. TRBV23-1 is labeled an ORF, and its function is uncertain. This CDR3 is built from 18 residues. The junction had 11 bases not matched to a gene; V was cut back by 4 bases and J by 0 bases. CDR3 sequence: CASSPRTGPNSSYNEQFF. The CDR3 nucleotides read TGCGCCAGCAGTCCTAGGACAGGGCCGAACAGCTCCTACAATGAGCAGTTCTTC.

This clone appeared many times. The chain recombines TRBV2 with TRBJ1-2; D uncertain. Between the trimmed V and J ends, which lost 7 bases and 4 bases, there was a span of 16 bases. The germline CDR1 and CDR2 sequences are SNHLY and FYNNEI. The CDR3 runs 14 residues. CDR3 in DNA: TGTGCCAGCATTCGGGGAGGCGCCGGCTATGGCTACACCTTC. Its translation: CASIRGGAGYGYTF. The full variable domain, its missing parts supplied by reference TRBV2 and TRBJ1-2, is EPEVTQTPSHQVTQMGQEVILRCVPISNHLYFYWYRQILGQKVEFLVSFYNNEISEKSEIFDDQFSVERPDGSNFTLKIRSTKLEDSAMYFCASIRGGAGYGYTFGSGTRLTVV.

This sequence joins TRBV27 and TRBJ2-6; D gene uncertain. Trimming shortened V by 2 bases and J by 0 bases, and 8 bases separated the two germline ends. Germline assignment: CDR1 MNHEY and CDR2 SMNVEV (reference sequence). This CDR3 comprises 16 residues. CDR3 protein: CASSLLQYSGANVLTF. DNA of the CDR3: TGTGCCAGCAGTTTACTACAGTACTCTGGGGCCAACGTCCTGACTTTC.

This clone was detected once. The gene calls are TRBV4-2 and TRBJ2-3; the D gene is possibly TRBD2 (7 bases). The V gene's germline CDR1 is LGHNA and CDR2 YNFKEQ. The CDR3 spans 16 residues. V was shortened by 0 bases and J by 5 bases, with 15 bases between the two germline ends. Here the CDR3 DNA reads TGTGCCAGCAGCCAAGAAAGCGAGGGGGGGGAAGATACGCAGTATTTT. This translates into CASSQESEGGEDTQYF.

V is TRBV7-2 and J is TRBJ1-1; a weak D match, TRBD1 (5 bases). V was cut by 4 bases and J by 5 bases, with 14 bases left in between. CDR1 is SGHTA and CDR2 is FQGNSA in the germline V gene. The CDR3 runs to 14 residues. CDR3 in amino acids: CASSWRGSKTEAFF. The CDR3 coding sequence is TGTGCCAGCAGCTGGCGGGGGTCGAAAACTGAAGCTTTCTTT.

This chain connects TRBV30 to TRBJ1-3; D is unresolved. V was pared by 2 bases and J by 4 bases, with 18 bases between. In germline, CDR1 is GTSNPN, CDR2 SVGIG (reference sequence). This CDR3 has 16 residues. In DNA form, the CDR3 reads TGTGCCTGGAGTTTGACGGGTCCTTATGGAGGAAACACCATATATTTT. As protein: CAWSLTGPYGGNTIYF.

The CDR3 nucleotides read TGTGCCAGCTCACCACGGGACAGGGGGTCGTCGGATACGCAGTATTTT. Translated, it gives CASSPRDRGSSDTQYF. The chain couples TRBV18 to TRBJ2-3; 11 nucleotides agree with TRBD1. The length of the CDR3 is 16 residues. V lost 1 base, J lost 6 bases, and 6 bases stayed unmatched. The germline gives CDR1 KGHSH, CDR2 LQKENI. Looking up the rest from reference TRBV18 and TRBJ2-3 gives the full variable domain: NAGVMQNPRHLVRRRGQEARLRCSPMKGHSHVYWYRQLPEEGLKFMVYLQKENIIDESGMPKERFSAEFPKEGPSILRIQQVVRGDSAAYFCASSPRDRGSSDTQYFGPGTRLTVL.

This chain joins TRBV11-3 and TRBJ2-5; the D gene is possibly TRBD2 (5 bases). V was cut by 8 bases and J by 2 bases, with 9 bases left in between. Germline V gene lookup returns CDR1 SGHNT and CDR2 YENEEA. CDR3 size: 12 residues. CDR3 protein: CASSRGQETQYF. In DNA, the CDR3 is TGTGCCAGCTCCCGGGGACAAGAGACCCAGTACTTC.

The table lists this clone with a few counts. The chain couples TRBV4-1 to TRBJ2-1; D is possibly TRBD2 (5 bases). The CDR3 totals 16 residues. Trimming pared 0 bases from V and 0 bases from J, leaving 9 bases between. CDR1 is MGHRA and CDR2 is YSYEKL in the germline V gene. The chain's CDR3 is CASSQDTRPSYNEQFF. CDR3 DNA sequence: TGCGCCAGCAGCCAAGATACTAGGCCCTCCTACAATGAGCAGTTCTTC.

This clone showed up just once. The rearrangement links TRBV4-1 to TRBJ1-4; TRBD1 agrees at 9 bases. The CDR3 runs to 14 residues. After removal of 5 bases from V and 8 bases from J, the junction contained 6 bases not matched to a gene. CDR1 MGHRA and CDR2 YSYEKL come from the germline V gene. CDR3 sequence reads: CASSFDRGGEKLFF. CDR3 DNA sequence: TGCGCCAGCAGCTTCGACAGGGGGGGAGAAAAACTGTTTTTT.

This clone was seen just once. This sequence joins TRBV19 and TRBJ2-5, with 9 nucleotides matching TRBD1. In germline, CDR1 is LNHDA, CDR2 SQIVND (reference sequence). J gave up 5 bases and V 6 bases, and 10 bases lay outside the gene matches. This CDR3 is built from 15 residues. The CDR3 loop is CASSLQGATGETQYF. The CDR3 DNA is TGTGCCAGTAGCCTACAGGGGGCGACGGGTGAGACCCAGTACTTC.

This clone has more than one count but fewer than ten. The chain is built from TRBV29-1 and TRBJ2-3; 8 nucleotides align to TRBD1. The CDR3 length is 13 residues. After removal of 8 bases from V and 3 bases from J, the junction contained 7 bases not matched to a gene. Germline lookup yields CDR1 SQVTM and CDR2 ANQGSEA. Here the CDR3 reads CSIGQGMTDTQYF. The CDR3 DNA follows: TGCAGCATTGGACAGGGTATGACAGATACGCAGTATTTT.

The chain employs TRBV30 and TRBJ2-2; TRBD1 aligns across 11 bases. Per germline, CDR1 GTSNPN and CDR2 SVGIG (reference sequence). V lost 6 bases to trimming and J lost 6 bases; unmatched junction nucleotides: 3. The CDR3 is 13 amino acids. CDR3 coding DNA: TGTGCCTGTAGGACAGGGGGCTCCGGGGAGCTGTTTTTT. It yields the protein CACRTGGSGELFF.

This chain uses TRBV11-2 with TRBJ1-5; no definite D call. In germline, CDR1 is SGHAT, CDR2 FQNNGV. V was clipped by 4 bases and J by 0 bases, with 16 bases between them. The CDR3 spans 17 residues. The CDR3 sequence is CASSYPGGEVSNQPQHF. CDR3 bases: TGTGCCAGCAGCTACCCGGGCGGGGAGGTTAGCAATCAGCCCCAGCATTTT.

This clone was detected only once. J is TRBJ1-4 and V is TRBV27; D is perhaps TRBD1 (6 bases). Between the trimmed V and J ends, which lost 6 bases and 4 bases, there was a span of 12 bases. CDR3 length: 14 amino acids. Germline assignment: CDR1 MNHEY and CDR2 SMNVEV (reference sequence). CDR3 DNA sequence: TGTGCCAGCAGGAAACAGGGCAGTAATGAAAAACTGTTTTTT. It is translated as CASRKQGSNEKLFF.

This clone was observed a few times. The rearrangement uses TRBV5-4 and TRBJ2-3, with TRBD2 matching over 7 bases. The germline V gene encodes CDR1 SGHNT and CDR2 YYREEE (reference sequence). V was pared by 0 bases and J by 1 base, with 5 bases of the junction left unmatched. The CDR3 has 16 amino acids. The CDR3 region has the DNA TGTGCCAGCAGCTTGGGGGACTACCGACGCACAGATACGCAGTATTTT. Residues: CASSLGDYRRTDTQYF.

The chain joins TRBV27 to TRBJ2-2; D unclear. There are 14 residues in the CDR3. The ends were cut back, 3 bases at V and 2 bases at J, with 7 bases in the middle. Germline V CDR1 and CDR2: MNHEY, SMNVEV (reference sequence). The CDR3 loop is CASSFTINTGELFF. The CDR3 nucleotides read TGTGCCAGCAGTTTTACTATTAACACCGGGGAGCTGTTTTTT.

The rearrangement joins TRBV10-2 to TRBJ1-5, with a weak D call TRBD1 (5 bases). The CDR3 length is 15 residues. Trimming stripped 0 bases from V and 6 bases from J, with 12 bases between. The germline CDR1 and CDR2 sequences are WSHSY and SAAADI. CDR3 region: CASSESPRASQPQHF. The CDR3 DNA is TGCGCCAGCAGTGAGTCCCCCAGGGCGAGTCAGCCCCAGCATTTT.

The chain employs TRBV6-1 and TRBJ2-7; perhaps TRBD1 as D (6 bases). The CDR3 totals 16 residues. CDR1 is MNHNS and CDR2 is SASEGT in the germline V gene. V was trimmed by 4 bases and J by 0 bases, leaving 16 bases between them. CDR3 coding DNA: TGTGCCAGCAGTGTCCTACAGGGTCGGAGCTCCTACGAGCAGTACTTC. This encodes CASSVLQGRSSYEQYF.

The V and J genes are TRBV11-2 and TRBJ1-1; the D gene is possibly TRBD1 (5 bases). Germline assignment: CDR1 SGHAT and CDR2 FQNNGV. Deletions cut 6 bases from V and 6 bases from J, with 14 bases between. The CDR3 has 13 amino acids. The CDR3 here is CASSFTRAAEAFF. The DNA of the CDR3 is TGTGCCAGCAGTTTCACCAGGGCAGCTGAAGCTTTCTTT.

The sample holds a few counts of this clone. The CDR3 sequence is CASSRDIANYGYTF. The CDR3, as DNA: TGTGCCAGCAGTCGGGACATTGCTAACTATGGCTACACCTTC. The rearrangement uses TRBV28 and TRBJ1-2, with D possibly being TRBD1 (6 bases). V lost 5 bases, J lost 0 bases, and 10 bases lay in between. The length of the CDR3 is 14 residues. The germline gives CDR1 MDHEN, CDR2 SYDVKM.

V usage is TRBV21-1 and J usage is TRBJ2-1; TRBD2 is the table's D call and was not checked against the DNA. TRBV21-1 is flagged as a pseudogene. The CDR3 spans 12 residues. CDR3 nucleotide sequence: TGTGCCAGCGGGAAAGGAGACAATGAGCAGTTCTTC. Its protein product is CASGKGDNEQFF.

The chain links TRBV10-2 to TRBJ1-1, with D unclear. V was pared by 0 bases and J by 5 bases, with 7 bases between. Germline CDR1 WSHSY, CDR2 SAAADI. This CDR3 contains 13 residues. CDR3 DNA sequence: TGCGCCAGCAGTGAGTCGACAAGGACTGAAGCTTTCTTT. This sequence encodes CASSESTRTEAFF.